This TCR beta chain appears in the sequencing data of a study of cytomegalovirus exposure and HLA in healthy donors. Study-wide context: A previous analysis identified approximately 120 million unique TCR beta sequences derived from roughly 180 million T cells.

V lost 3 bases and J lost 5; bases outside the gene matches: 6. This CDR3 has 14 residues. Germline CDR1 SGDLS, CDR2 YYNGEE. With 60 Vbeta and 13 Jbeta primers, the PCR was carried out. Measured with immunoSEQ multiplex PCR; TCRdb has only the in-frame clones, and not every one. The sample lists over 45,000 clones; around 80% were seen once. The chain joins TRBV9 to TRBJ1-1; 8 bases align to TRBD1. Sequencing was done on a sample of PBMCs. This receptor was obtained from a boy younger than 18 in good health and CMV-seropositive. CDR3 protein: CASSAGGVRTEAFF. The CDR3 region has the DNA TGTGCCAGCAGCGCAGGGGGCGTAAGGACTGAAGCTTTCTTT.